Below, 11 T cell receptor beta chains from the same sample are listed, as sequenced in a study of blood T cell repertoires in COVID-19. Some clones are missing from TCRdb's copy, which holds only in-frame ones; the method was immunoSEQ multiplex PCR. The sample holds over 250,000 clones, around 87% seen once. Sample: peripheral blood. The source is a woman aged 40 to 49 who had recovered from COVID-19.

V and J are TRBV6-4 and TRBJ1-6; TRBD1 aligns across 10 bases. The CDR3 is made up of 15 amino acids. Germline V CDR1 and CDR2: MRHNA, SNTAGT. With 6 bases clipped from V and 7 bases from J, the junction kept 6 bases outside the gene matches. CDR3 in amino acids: CASRETGGWNSPLHF. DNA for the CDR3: TGTGCCAGCAGGGAGACAGGGGGCTGGAATTCACCCCTCCACTTT.

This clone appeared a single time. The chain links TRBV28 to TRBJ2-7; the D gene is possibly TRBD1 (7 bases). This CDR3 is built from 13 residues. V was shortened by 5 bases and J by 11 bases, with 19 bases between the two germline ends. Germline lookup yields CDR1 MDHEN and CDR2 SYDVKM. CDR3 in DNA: TGTGCCAGCAGTGCCCCACAGGGGCGGGAAGAGTACTTC. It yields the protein CASSAPQGREEYF.

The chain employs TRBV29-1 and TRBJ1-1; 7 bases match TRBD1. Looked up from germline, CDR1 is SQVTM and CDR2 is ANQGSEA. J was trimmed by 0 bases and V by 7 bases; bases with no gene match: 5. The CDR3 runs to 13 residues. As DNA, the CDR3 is TGCAGCGGACGGGACAGCCTGAACACTGAAGCTTTCTTT. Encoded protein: CSGRDSLNTEAFF.

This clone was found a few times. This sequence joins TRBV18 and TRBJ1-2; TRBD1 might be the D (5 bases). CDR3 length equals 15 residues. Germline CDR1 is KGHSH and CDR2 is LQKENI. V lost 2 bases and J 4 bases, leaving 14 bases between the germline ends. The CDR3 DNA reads TGTGCCAGCTCACCATCGACAGATGTCAGCTATGGCTACACCTTC. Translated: CASSPSTDVSYGYTF.

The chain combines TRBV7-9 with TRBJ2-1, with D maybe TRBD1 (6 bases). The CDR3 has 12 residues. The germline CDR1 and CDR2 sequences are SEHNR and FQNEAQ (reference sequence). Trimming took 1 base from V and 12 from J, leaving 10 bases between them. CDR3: CASSLGTVGQFF. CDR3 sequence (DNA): TGTGCCAGCAGCTTAGGGACAGTAGGGCAGTTCTTC. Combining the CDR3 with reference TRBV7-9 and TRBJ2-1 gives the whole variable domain DTGVSQNPRHKITKRGQNVTFRCDPISEHNRLYWYRQTLGQGPEFLTYFQNEAQLEKSRLLSDRFSAERPKGSFSTLEIQRTEQGDSAMYLCASSLGTVGQFFGPGTRLTVL.

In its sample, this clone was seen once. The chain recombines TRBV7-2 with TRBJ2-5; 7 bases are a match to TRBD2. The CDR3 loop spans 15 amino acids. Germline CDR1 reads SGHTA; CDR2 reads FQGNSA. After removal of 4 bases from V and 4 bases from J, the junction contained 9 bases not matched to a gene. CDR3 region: CASSSQLGGLETQYF. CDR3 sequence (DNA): TGTGCCAGCAGCTCACAGCTGGGGGGGTTAGAGACCCAGTACTTC. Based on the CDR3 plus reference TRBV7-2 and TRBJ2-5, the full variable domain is GAGVSQSPSNKVTEKGKDVELRCDPISGHTALYWYRQSLGQGLEFLIYFQGNSAPDKSGLPSDRFSAERTGGSVSTLTIQRTQQEDSAVYLCASSSQLGGLETQYFGPGTRLLVL.

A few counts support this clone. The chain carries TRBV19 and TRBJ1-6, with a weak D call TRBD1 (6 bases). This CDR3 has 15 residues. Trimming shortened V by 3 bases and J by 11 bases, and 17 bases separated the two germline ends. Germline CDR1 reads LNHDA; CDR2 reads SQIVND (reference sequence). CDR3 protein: CASSIGVQGSPPLHF. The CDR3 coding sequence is TGTGCCAGTAGTATCGGGGTACAGGGTTCGCCACCCCTCCACTTT.

This CDR3 is CASSPPGTVSTDTQYF. The DNA for the CDR3 is TGTGCCAGCTCACCTCCGGGGACAGTTAGCACAGATACGCAGTATTTT. The gene calls are TRBV18 and TRBJ2-3, with 7 bases identical to TRBD1. This CDR3 has 16 residues. Germline V gene sequence: CDR1 KGHSH, CDR2 LQKENI. Unmatched junction bases numbered 6, after V lost 3 bases and J lost 0 bases.

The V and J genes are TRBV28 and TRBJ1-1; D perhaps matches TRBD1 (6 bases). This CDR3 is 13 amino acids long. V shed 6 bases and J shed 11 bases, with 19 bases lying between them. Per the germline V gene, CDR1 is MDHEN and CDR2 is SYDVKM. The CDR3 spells CASSDGGGARAFF. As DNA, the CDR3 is TGTGCCAGCAGCGACGGGGGGGGCGCGCGGGCTTTCTTT.

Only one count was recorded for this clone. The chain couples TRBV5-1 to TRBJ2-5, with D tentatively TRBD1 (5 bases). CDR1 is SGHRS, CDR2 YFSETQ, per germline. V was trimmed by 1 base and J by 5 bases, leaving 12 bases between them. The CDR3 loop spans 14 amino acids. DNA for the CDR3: TGCGCCAGCAGCTTGCTGCCAGGGCCGGAGACCCAGTACTTC. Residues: CASSLLPGPETQYF.

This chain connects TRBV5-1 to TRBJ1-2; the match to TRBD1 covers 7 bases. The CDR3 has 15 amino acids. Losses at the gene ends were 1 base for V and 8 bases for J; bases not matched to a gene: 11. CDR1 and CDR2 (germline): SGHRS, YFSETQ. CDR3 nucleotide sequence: TGCGCCAGCAGCTTGAGCCCCGCTGAAGGGGGCGGCTACACCTTC. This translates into CASSLSPAEGGGYTF.